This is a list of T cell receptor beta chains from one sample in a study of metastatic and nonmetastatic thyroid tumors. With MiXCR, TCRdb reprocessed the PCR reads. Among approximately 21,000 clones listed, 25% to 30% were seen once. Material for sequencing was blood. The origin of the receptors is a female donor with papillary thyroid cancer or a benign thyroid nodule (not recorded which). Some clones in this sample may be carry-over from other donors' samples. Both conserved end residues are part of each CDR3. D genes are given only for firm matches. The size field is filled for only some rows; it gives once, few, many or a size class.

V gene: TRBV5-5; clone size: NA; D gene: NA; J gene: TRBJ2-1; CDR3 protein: CASSLLTGLYEQFF; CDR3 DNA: TGTGCCAGCAGCCTCCTGACAGGTTTGTATGAGCAGTTCTTC
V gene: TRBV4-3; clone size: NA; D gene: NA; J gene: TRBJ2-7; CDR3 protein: CASSQVRRSSNEQYF; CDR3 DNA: TGCGCCAGCAGCCAAGTGCGCAGGAGCTCCAACGAGCAGTACTTC
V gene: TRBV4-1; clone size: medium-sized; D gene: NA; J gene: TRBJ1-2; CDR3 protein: CASSHRGYGYTF; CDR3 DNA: TGCGCCAGCAGCCACCGTGGTTATGGCTACACCTTC
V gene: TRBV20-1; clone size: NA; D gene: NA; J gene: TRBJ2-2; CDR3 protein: CSAREGTRTNTGELFF; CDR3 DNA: TGCAGTGCTAGAGAGGGGACGAGGACGAACACCGGGGAGCTGTTTTTT
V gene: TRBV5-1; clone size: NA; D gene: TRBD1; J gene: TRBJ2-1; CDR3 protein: CASSLGTEYNEQFF; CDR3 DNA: TGCGCCAGCAGCTTAGGGACAGAATACAATGAGCAGTTCTTC
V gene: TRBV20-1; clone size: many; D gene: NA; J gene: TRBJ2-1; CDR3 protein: CSARSDTSRAAQFF; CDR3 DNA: TGCAGTGCACGTAGCGATACCTCGAGGGCGGCGCAGTTCTTC
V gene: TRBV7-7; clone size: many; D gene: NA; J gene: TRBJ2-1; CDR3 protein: CASSSTPNSYNEQFF; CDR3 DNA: TGTGCTAGCAGCTCCACACCAAATTCCTACAATGAGCAGTTCTTC
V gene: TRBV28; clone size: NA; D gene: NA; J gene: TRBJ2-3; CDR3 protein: CASSFSSETQYF; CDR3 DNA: TGTGCCAGCAGTTTTAGTAGCGAGACTCAGTATTTT
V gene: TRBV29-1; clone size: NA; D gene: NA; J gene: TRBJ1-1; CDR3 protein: CSATSPGASNTEAFF; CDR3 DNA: TGCAGCGCCACATCGCCAGGGGCTTCTAACACTGAAGCTTTCTTT
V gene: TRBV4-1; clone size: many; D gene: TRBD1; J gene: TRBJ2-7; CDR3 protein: CASSQWGTGTGDSYEQYF; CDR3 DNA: TGCGCCAGCAGCCAATGGGGAACGGGGACAGGAGACTCCTACGAGCAGTACTTC
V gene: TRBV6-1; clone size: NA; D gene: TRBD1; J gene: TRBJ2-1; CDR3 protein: CASTMDRGVRNEQFF; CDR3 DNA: TGTGCCAGCACCATGGACAGGGGGGTTCGGAATGAGCAGTTCTTC
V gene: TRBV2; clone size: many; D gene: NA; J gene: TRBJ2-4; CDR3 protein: CASSELASSNIQYF; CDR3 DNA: TGTGCCAGCAGTGAGTTGGCTAGCTCGAACATTCAGTACTTC
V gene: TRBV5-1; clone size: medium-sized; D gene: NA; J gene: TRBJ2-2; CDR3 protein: CASSLVAGMAGELFF; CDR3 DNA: TGCGCCAGCAGCTTGGTTGCCGGGATGGCCGGGGAGCTGTTTTTT
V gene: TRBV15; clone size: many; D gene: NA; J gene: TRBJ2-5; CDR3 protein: CATSGGGTPQETQYF; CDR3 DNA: TGTGCCACCAGCGGCGGAGGGACACCCCAAGAGACCCAGTACTTC
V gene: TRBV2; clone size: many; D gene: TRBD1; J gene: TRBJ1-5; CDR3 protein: CASSGQGAPTSNQPQHF; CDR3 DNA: TGTGCCAGCAGTGGACAGGGAGCCCCAACTAGCAATCAGCCCCAGCATTTT
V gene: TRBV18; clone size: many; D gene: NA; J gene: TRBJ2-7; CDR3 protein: CASSPPGTTYEQYF; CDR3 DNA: TGTGCCAGCTCACCACCTGGGACAACCTACGAGCAGTACTTC
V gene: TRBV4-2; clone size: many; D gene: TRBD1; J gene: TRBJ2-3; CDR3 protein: CASSLRPGTGMVDTQYF; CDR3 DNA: TGTGCCAGCAGCCTACGACCCGGGACAGGGATGGTTGATACGCAGTATTTT
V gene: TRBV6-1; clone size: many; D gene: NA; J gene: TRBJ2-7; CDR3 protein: CASRHGQGYEQYF; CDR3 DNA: TGTGCCAGCAGGCACGGACAAGGCTACGAGCAGTACTTC
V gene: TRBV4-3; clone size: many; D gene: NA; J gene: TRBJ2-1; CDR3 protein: CASSQEEGLPYNEQFF; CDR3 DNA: TGCGCCAGCAGCCAAGAGGAGGGACTCCCCTACAATGAGCAGTTCTTC
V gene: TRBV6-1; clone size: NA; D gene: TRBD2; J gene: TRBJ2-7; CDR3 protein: CASRGSEAGFSYEHYF; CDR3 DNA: TGTGCCAGCAGAGGCAGCGAAGCGGGATTCTCCTACGAGCATTACTTC
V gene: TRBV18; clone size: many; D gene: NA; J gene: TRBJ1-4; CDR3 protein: CASSMTVGNEKLFF; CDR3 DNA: TGTGCCAGCTCCATGACAGTAGGGAATGAAAAACTGTTTTTT
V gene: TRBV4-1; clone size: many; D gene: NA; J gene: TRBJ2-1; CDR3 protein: CASSLPGGRNNEQFF; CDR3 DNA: TGCGCCAGCAGCCTTCCGGGTGGGAGAAACAATGAGCAGTTCTTC
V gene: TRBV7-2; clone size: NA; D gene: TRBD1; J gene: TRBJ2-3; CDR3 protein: CASSLADRELWTDTQYF; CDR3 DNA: TGTGCCAGCAGCTTAGCCGACAGGGAACTTTGGACAGATACGCAGTATTTT
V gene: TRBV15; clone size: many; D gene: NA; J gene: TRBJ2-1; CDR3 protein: CATSRERYNEQFF; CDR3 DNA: TGTGCCACCAGCAGAGAACGGTACAATGAGCAGTTCTTC
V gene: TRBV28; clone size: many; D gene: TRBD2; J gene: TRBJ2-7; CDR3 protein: CASSSRASGRIDEQYF; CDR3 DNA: TGTGCCAGCAGTTCTCGGGCGAGCGGGAGGATCGACGAGCAGTACTTC
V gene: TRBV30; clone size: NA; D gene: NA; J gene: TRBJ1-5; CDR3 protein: CAWSVQGLGNQPQHF; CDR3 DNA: TGTGCCTGGAGTGTACAGGGATTGGGCAATCAGCCCCAGCATTTT
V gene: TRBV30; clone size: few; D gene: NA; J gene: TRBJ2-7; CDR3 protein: CAQSRGAAYEQYF; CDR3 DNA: TGTGCCCAGAGTCGGGGGGCGGCATACGAGCAGTACTTC
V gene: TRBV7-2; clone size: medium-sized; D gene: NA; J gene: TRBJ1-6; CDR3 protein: CASSLVREGSPLHF; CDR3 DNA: TGTGCCAGCAGCTTAGTTCGAGAGGGATCACCCCTCCACTTT